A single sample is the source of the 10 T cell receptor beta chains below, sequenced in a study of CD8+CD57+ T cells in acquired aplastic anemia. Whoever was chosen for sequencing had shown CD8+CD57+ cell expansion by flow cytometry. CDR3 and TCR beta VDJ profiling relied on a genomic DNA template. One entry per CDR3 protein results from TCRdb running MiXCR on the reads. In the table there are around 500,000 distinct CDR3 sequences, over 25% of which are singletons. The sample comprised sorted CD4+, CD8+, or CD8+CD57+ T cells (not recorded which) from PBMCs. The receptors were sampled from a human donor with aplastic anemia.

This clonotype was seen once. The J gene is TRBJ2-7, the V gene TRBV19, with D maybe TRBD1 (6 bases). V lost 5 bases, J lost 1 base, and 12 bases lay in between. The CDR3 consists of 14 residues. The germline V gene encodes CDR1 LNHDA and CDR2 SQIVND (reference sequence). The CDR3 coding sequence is TGTGCCAGTAGTTCATGGACAGATTCCTACGAGCAGTACTTC. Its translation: CASSSWTDSYEQYF.

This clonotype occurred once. The CDR3 DNA sequence: TGTGCCAGCAGCCCCGGGTGGGACAGGGGATATGGCTACACCTTC. Amino acid sequence: CASSPGWDRGYGYTF. The rearrangement links TRBV7-8 to TRBJ1-2; 10 bases align to TRBD1. Unmatched junction bases numbered 8, after V lost 5 bases and J lost 5 bases. Germline CDR1 reads SGHVS; CDR2 reads FQNEAQ. CDR3 size: 15 residues.

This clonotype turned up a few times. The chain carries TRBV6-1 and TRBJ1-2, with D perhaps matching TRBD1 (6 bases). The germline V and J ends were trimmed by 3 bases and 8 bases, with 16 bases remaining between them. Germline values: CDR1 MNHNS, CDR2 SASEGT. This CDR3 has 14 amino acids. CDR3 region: CASSEQQGRKGYTF. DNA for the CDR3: TGTGCCAGCAGTGAGCAACAGGGAAGAAAGGGCTACACCTTC.

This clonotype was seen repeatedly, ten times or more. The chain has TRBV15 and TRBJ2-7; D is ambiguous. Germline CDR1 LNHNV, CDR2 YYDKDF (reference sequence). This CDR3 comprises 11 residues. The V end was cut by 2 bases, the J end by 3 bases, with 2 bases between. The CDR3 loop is CATSRFYEQYF. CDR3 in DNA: TGTGCCACCAGCAGATTCTACGAGCAGTACTTC.

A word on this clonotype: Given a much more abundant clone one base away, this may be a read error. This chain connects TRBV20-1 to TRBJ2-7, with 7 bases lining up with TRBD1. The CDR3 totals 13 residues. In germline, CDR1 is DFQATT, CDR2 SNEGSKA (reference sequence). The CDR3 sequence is CSAPLGRGLERYF. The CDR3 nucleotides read TGCAGTGCGCCTTTGGGTAGGGGGCTGGAGCGGTACTTC.

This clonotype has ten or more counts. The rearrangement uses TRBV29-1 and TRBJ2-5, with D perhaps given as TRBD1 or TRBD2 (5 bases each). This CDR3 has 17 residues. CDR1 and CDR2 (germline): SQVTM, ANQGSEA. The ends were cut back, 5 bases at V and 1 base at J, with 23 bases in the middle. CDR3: CSVLGVLAAEFQETQYF. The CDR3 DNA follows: TGCAGCGTTCTGGGGGTGTTGGCAGCAGAATTCCAAGAGACCCAGTACTTC.

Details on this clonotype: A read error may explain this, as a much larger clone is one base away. In DNA, the CDR3 is TGTGCCAGCAGTCCTAGGGCGGTTACCTACGAGCAGTACTTC. Amino acids: CASSPRAVTYEQYF. The chain uses TRBV12-3 or TRBV12-4 and TRBJ2-7; D unclear. V was trimmed by 5 bases and J by 2 bases, leaving 13 bases between them. CDR3 length equals 14 residues.

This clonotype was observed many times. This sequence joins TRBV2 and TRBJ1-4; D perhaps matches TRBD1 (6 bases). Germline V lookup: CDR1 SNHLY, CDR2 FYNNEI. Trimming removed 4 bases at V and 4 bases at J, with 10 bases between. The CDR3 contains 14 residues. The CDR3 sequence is CASSADRLNEKLFF. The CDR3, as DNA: TGTGCCAGCAGTGCGGACAGACTTAATGAAAAACTGTTTTTT.

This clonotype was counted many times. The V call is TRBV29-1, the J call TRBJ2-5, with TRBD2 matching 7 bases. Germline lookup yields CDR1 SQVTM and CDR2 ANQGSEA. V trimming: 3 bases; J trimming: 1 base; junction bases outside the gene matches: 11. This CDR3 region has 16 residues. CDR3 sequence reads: CSVDGVLAVTQETQYF. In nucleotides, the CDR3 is TGCAGCGTTGATGGGGTGCTAGCGGTAACCCAAGAGACCCAGTACTTC.

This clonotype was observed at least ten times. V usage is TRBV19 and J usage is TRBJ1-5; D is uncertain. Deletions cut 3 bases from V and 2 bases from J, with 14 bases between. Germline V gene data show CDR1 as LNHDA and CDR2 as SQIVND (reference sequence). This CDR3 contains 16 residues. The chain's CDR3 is CASSMRVGQGNQPQHF. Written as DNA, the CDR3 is TGTGCCAGTAGTATGCGGGTCGGGCAGGGCAATCAGCCCCAGCATTTT.